The next 32 T cell receptor beta chains were all read from a single sample in a study of tumor-infiltrating lymphocytes in primary liver carcinoma. A constant-region primer served to make TCR beta cDNA from approximately 490 ng total RNA. Slightly modified ARM-PCR with three nested multiplex PCR rounds yielded TCR beta libraries. PCR rounds one and two used TRBV1-TRBV30 forward primers with a C-beta reverse primer for 9 to 10 cycles each. TCRdb reprocessed the multiplex PCR reads via MiXCR and lists one record per CDR3 protein. Here the sample spans nearly 200,000 distinct CDR3 sequences, about two thirds being singletons. Germline DNA was extracted alongside blood RNA, which was obtained from unsorted whole blood. Sequencing was performed on peripheral blood. These receptors were taken from a woman aged 60 to 75 with primary liver carcinoma and hepatitis B virus infection.

Notes on this clonotype: A junction end diverges from the germline sequence, so it may reflect a read error. The CDR3 protein is CASSIRQGDTDTQYF. The CDR3 coding sequence is TGTGCTAGCAGTATCCGACAGGGTGACACAGATACGCAGTATTTT. The chain combines TRBV12-3 or TRBV12-4 with TRBJ2-3; 7 nucleotides agree with TRBD1. This CDR3 region has 15 residues.

The chain combines TRBV13 with TRBJ1-5; 7 bases match TRBD1. Germline loops: CDR1 PRHDT, CDR2 FYEKMQ (reference sequence). The CDR3 totals 13 residues. With 5 bases clipped from V and 7 bases from J, the junction kept 5 bases outside the gene matches. CDR3: CASSLQGEQPQHF. The CDR3 coding sequence is TGTGCCAGCAGCCTTCAGGGGGAACAGCCCCAGCATTTT.

This clonotype was picked up many times. The chain is built from TRBV29-1 and TRBJ1-1; 8 bases line up with TRBD1. V dropped 6 bases and J dropped 0; count of bases not matched to a gene: 6. This CDR3 is built from 14 residues. CDR1 is SQVTM, CDR2 ANQGSEA, per germline. CDR3 sequence: CSVTGQGLNTEAFF. The CDR3 nucleotides are TGCAGCGTCACCGGACAGGGACTGAACACTGAAGCTTTCTTT.

On this clonotype itself: No conserved phenylalanine or tryptophan ends this CDR3, so it is likely a read error. V is TRBV11-3 and J is TRBJ2-7; D gene unclear. CDR1 and CDR2 from the germline V gene are SGHNT and YENEEA. The CDR3 consists of 14 residues. The CDR3 is CASSLDMVAYEQYL. The CDR3 nucleotides read TGTGCTAGCAGCTTAGATATGGTGGCCTACGAGCAGTACCTC.

Of note for this clonotype: One base away lies a much larger clone, so this may be a sequencing read error. The V and J genes are TRBV6-5 and TRBJ2-1; D is possibly TRBD1 or TRBD2 (7 bases each). CDR1 and CDR2 from the germline V gene are MNHEY and SVGAGI. CDR3 size: 15 residues. The CDR3 nucleotides are TGTGCCAGCAGTTACTCTCAGGGGGGGTACAATGGGCAGTTCTTC. Translated, it gives CASSYSQGGYNGQFF.

Comments on this clonotype: A much bigger clone sits one base away, suggesting this may be a read error. The chain has TRBV10-3 and TRBJ1-1; 9 bases fit TRBD1. Germline CDR1 and CDR2: ENHRY and SYGVKD. This CDR3 is 16 amino acids long. V lost 0 bases and J lost 6; bases outside the gene matches: 8. This CDR3 reads CAISESGIRDRAEAFF. The CDR3, as DNA: TGTGCCATCAGTGAGTCAGGGATCAGGGACAGGGCTGAAGCTTTCTTT.

To note about this clonotype: Possible read error: a much larger clone is one base away. The genes are TRBV12-3 or TRBV12-4 and TRBJ1-6, with D uncertain. CDR3 length: 14 residues. CDR3: CACSKGLHNSPLHF. DNA of the CDR3: TGTGCCTGCAGTAAAGGATTGCATAATTCACCCCTCCACTTT.

This clonotype was counted many times. V gene TRBV6-5 combines with J gene TRBJ2-2; 7 bases fit TRBD2. Germline CDR1 reads MNHEY; CDR2 reads SVGAGI. The CDR3 is made up of 12 amino acids. CDR3 sequence (DNA): TGTGCGGGGAGGGCGAACACCGGGGAGCTGTTTTTT. It yields the protein CAGRANTGELFF.

This chain joins TRBV7-8 and TRBJ2-1, with D perhaps matching TRBD2 (5 bases). The DNA end is a closer match to TRBJ2-7, so the J assignment may be wrong. The germline gives CDR1 SGHVS, CDR2 FQNEAQ. This CDR3 contains 17 residues. This CDR3 is CASSLEWCGAAGDEQYF. CDR3 DNA: TGTGCCAGCAGCTTAGAGTGGTGCGGAGCTGCGGGCGATGAGCAGTACTTC.

As concerns this clonotype: Possible read error: a much larger clone is one base away. The chain combines TRBV4-1 with TRBJ1-1; D uncertain. From germline, CDR1 is MGHRA and CDR2 YSYEKL. This CDR3 region has 15 residues. Trimming removed 2 bases from V and 2 bases from J, with 12 bases in between. The chain's CDR3 is CASSQRAEGNTEAFF. The CDR3 DNA sequence: TGCGCCAGCAGCCAACGCGCCGAGGGAAACACTGAAGCTTTCTTT.

With respect to this clonotype: A read error is likely, as this CDR3 ends without the conserved phenylalanine or tryptophan. This chain links TRBV11-2 with TRBJ2-3; no definite D call. Germline V gives CDR1 SGHAT, CDR2 FQNNGV. The CDR3 is 15 residues long. CDR3 loop: CASSLVARSTDMQYL. The CDR3 nucleotides read TGTGCCAGCAGCTTAGTTGCTAGGTCCACAGATATGCAGTATCTT.

The count of this clonotype is one. Its ends do not fully match the called genes, so a read error is possible. The rearrangement joins TRBV28 to TRBJ2-7; TRBD2 aligns across 12 bases. The CDR3 has 16 amino acids. Germline V gene sequence: CDR1 MDHEN, CDR2 SYDVKM. CDR3 in DNA: TGTGCCAGCAGTTCCAGGACTAGCGGGAACTCCTACAAGCAGTACTTC. Encoded protein: CASSSRTSGNSYKQYF.

This clonotype was counted at least ten times. The chain employs TRBV11-2 and TRBJ2-7, with 11 bases fitting TRBD2. The V gene end was trimmed by 4 bases and the J gene end by 5 bases; junction bases not matched to a gene: 10. This CDR3 region has 16 residues. The germline V gene encodes CDR1 SGHAT and CDR2 FQNNGV. The CDR3 DNA reads as TGTGCCAGCAGCTCCCAACTAGCGGGAGTATTCGACGAGCAGTACTTC. It translates to CASSSQLAGVFDEQYF.

This clonotype turned up a few times. The chain combines TRBV5-1 with TRBJ2-2; D perhaps matches TRBD2 (6 bases). This CDR3 spans 16 amino acids. V gave up 0 bases and J gave up 0 bases, with 9 bases separating them. Germline-derived CDR1 and CDR2 are SGHRS and YFSETQ. CDR3 nucleotides: TGCGCCAGCAGCTTGGTGGGGGGTACGAACACCGGGGAGCTGTTTTTT. Protein sequence: CASSLVGGTNTGELFF.

With regard to this clonotype: The CDR3 ends on some other residue instead of the conserved phenylalanine or tryptophan, so this is likely a read error. This chain uses TRBV11-2 with TRBJ2-1; D is unclear. The CDR3 consists of 13 residues. Germline V lookup: CDR1 SGHAT, CDR2 FQNNGV. The DNA of the CDR3 is TGTCCCAGCAGCTTAGGCAGCTACAATGAGCAGTTCCTC. This translates into CPSSLGSYNEQFL.

In its sample, this clonotype was seen a few times. It may be a read error: a sequence one base away is much more abundant. J is TRBJ1-2 and V is TRBV12-3 or TRBV12-4; 8 bases align to TRBD1. CDR3 length: 14 residues. Here the CDR3 DNA reads TGTGCCAGCAGTCCCCGACAGGGGAGGTATGGCTGCACCTTC. Encoded protein: CASSPRQGRYGCTF.

About this clonotype itself: With a much larger clone just one base away, this may be a read error. The gene calls are TRBV12-3 or TRBV12-4 and TRBJ2-7; 7 bases map to TRBD2. The CDR3 consists of 15 residues. DNA of the CDR3: TGTGTCAGCAGTAAGAGCGGGGAACGGGCCTACGAGCAGTACTTC. It encodes CVSSKSGERAYEQYF.

Notes on this clonotype: One base away lies a much larger clone, so this may be a sequencing read error. This chain joins TRBV12-5 and TRBJ1-5; no reliable D call. This CDR3 contains 13 residues. In germline, CDR1 is LGHNT, CDR2 FRNRAP. The CDR3 loop reads CASAPNSNEPQHF. The CDR3 nucleotides are TGTGCTAGTGCCCCTAATAGCAATGAGCCCCAGCATTTT.

Details on this clonotype: The CDR3 carries no conserved terminal phenylalanine or tryptophan, so it likely arises from a read error. The genes are TRBV5-4 and TRBJ1-1, with D uncertain. This CDR3 contains 15 residues. In germline, CDR1 is SGHNT, CDR2 YYREEE (reference sequence). V lost 1 base, J lost 3 bases, and 13 bases lay in between. The DNA for the CDR3 is TGTGCCAGCAGCTTGAATACTTTGGGTGACACTGAAGCTTTCCTT. This gives the protein CASSLNTLGDTEAFL.

With regard to this clonotype: It is likely a read error, because the conserved phenylalanine at the end of the CDR3 is missing. The chain employs TRBV11-1 and TRBJ2-1; TRBD2 is a possible D gene (6 bases). The CDR3 has 13 amino acids. Germline CDR1 SGHAT, CDR2 FQDESV (reference sequence). The CDR3 coding sequence is TGTGTCAGCAGCTTAGGGACTGTAAATGAGCAGTTCATC. Translation: CVSSLGTVNEQFI.

Comment on this clonotype: Germline is not matched at one junction end, which may reflect a read error. The J gene is TRBJ2-5, the V gene TRBV11-2; D possibly matches TRBD1 or TRBD2 (6 bases each). CDR3 length: 14 residues. Germline assignment: CDR1 SGHAT and CDR2 FQNNGV. This CDR3 is CARQRRGAAEIQYF. CDR3 bases: TGTGCCAGGCAGAGGAGGGGGGCAGCAGAGATCCAGTACTTC.

In its sample, this clonotype was seen a few times. This rearrangement joins TRBV7-9 to TRBJ2-5; 9 bases fit TRBD1. The CDR3 has 17 amino acids. V lost 1 base, J lost 2 bases, and 8 bases stayed unmatched. In germline, CDR1 is SEHNR, CDR2 FQNEAQ (reference sequence). The CDR3 sequence is CASSLGRGTGHQETQYF. The CDR3 nucleotides are TGTGCCAGCAGCTTAGGACGCGGGACAGGGCATCAAGAGACCCAGTACTTC.

This clonotype was recorded only once. The chain has TRBV12-3 or TRBV12-4 and TRBJ1-1; D remains ambiguous. The CDR3 contains 13 residues. V was trimmed by 3 bases and J by 5 bases, leaving 10 bases between them. The CDR3 sequence: CASSLTPGTEAFF. CDR3 coding DNA: TGTGCCAGCAGTTTGACCCCCGGAACTGAAGCTTTCTTT.

For this clonotype: Being one base from a much bigger clone, this may be a read error. The chain couples TRBV6-1 to TRBJ1-5; 8 positions match TRBD1. V lost 3 bases, J lost 11 bases, and 9 bases stayed unmatched. Germline V gene lookup returns CDR1 MNHNS and CDR2 SASEGT. The CDR3 extends over 14 amino acids. The CDR3 DNA reads TGTGCCAGCAGTGACGGACAGGGCGTAAAGACCCAGCATTTT. This translates into CASSDGQGVKTQHF.

This clonotype was picked up a small number of times. The chain combines TRBV9 with TRBJ1-2; D might be TRBD1 (5 bases). The V end lost 6 bases, the J end lost 4 bases, and 16 bases lay between the germline ends. The CDR3 is made up of 14 amino acids. In germline, CDR1 is SGDLS, CDR2 YYNGEE. The CDR3 reads CASTLQQVGYGYTF. CDR3 bases: TGTGCCAGCACCCTACAACAGGTTGGCTATGGCTACACCTTC.

This clonotype was seen a single time. One end of the junction varies from germline; a read error may be responsible. The rearrangement uses TRBV11-3 and TRBJ2-7; D unresolved. The germline V gene has CDR1 SGHNT and CDR2 YENEEA. This CDR3 spans 14 amino acids. CDR3: CAISLGPYIYEQYF. The DNA for the CDR3 is TGTGCCATCAGCTTAGGTCCCTATATCTACGAGCAGTATTTC.

The chain couples TRBV18 to TRBJ2-4; D not certain. The CDR3 totals 17 residues. V lost 3 bases and J 1 base, leaving 16 bases between the germline ends. Germline assignment: CDR1 KGHSH and CDR2 LQKENI. In DNA, the CDR3 is TGTGCCAGCTCACCGATTTACACCAATGAGGCCAAAAACATTCAGTACTTC. This translates into CASSPIYTNEAKNIQYF.

This clonotype was observed at least ten times. This chain joins TRBV4-1 and TRBJ2-1, with D tentatively TRBD2 (5 bases). The CDR3 sequence is 17 residues long. The germline V and J ends were trimmed by 1 base and 0 bases, with 13 bases remaining between them. Germline assignment: CDR1 MGHRA and CDR2 YSYEKL. The CDR3 DNA follows: TGCGCCAGCAGCCAAGGTGGCGGGCCGAGCTCCTACAATGAGCAGTTCTTC. Its translation is CASSQGGGPSSYNEQFF.

V gene TRBV29-1 combines with J gene TRBJ1-1; D possibly corresponds to TRBD1 (5 bases). From germline, CDR1 is SQVTM and CDR2 ANQGSEA. The CDR3 consists of 12 residues. The germline V and J ends were trimmed by 7 bases and 4 bases, with 13 bases remaining between them. This CDR3 is CSGYTGATEAFF. CDR3 DNA: TGCAGCGGTTACACCGGGGCCACTGAAGCTTTCTTT.

In this sample, this clonotype turned up many times. The chain couples TRBV6-1 to TRBJ2-3; 9 bases align to TRBD1. This CDR3 spans 15 amino acids. Per the germline V gene, CDR1 is MNHNS and CDR2 is SASEGT. J lost 3 bases, V lost 8 bases, and 9 bases had no gene match. CDR3 sequence reads: CASLLTGGATDTQYF. In DNA, the CDR3 is TGTGCCAGCCTACTCACAGGGGGCGCAACAGATACGCAGTATTTT.

This clonotype was observed a few times. The chain is built from TRBV5-4 and TRBJ2-3, with 9 bases identical to TRBD2. With V trimmed by 1 base and J by 5 bases, 5 bases remained unmatched. CDR1 SGHNT and CDR2 YYREEE come from the germline V gene (reference sequence). The CDR3 sequence is 15 residues long. The CDR3 coding sequence is TGTGCCAGCAGCTTGTTAGCGGGAGAGGTAGATACGCAGTATTTT. Its translation is CASSLLAGEVDTQYF.

Worth noting for this clonotype: Relative to the germline gene, one junction end is altered; a read error may explain this. The chain employs TRBV11-2 and TRBJ1-2; unclear D gene. Germline CDR1 is SGHAT and CDR2 is FQNNGV. The CDR3 runs 15 residues. This chain's CDR3 is CANSLDPGAIYGYTF. The CDR3 coding sequence is TGCGCCAACAGCTTAGATCCGGGAGCAATCTATGGCTACACCTTT.